This TCR beta chain was identified during a study of blood T cell repertoires in COVID-19. Across the study: T cells, B-cell-depleted T cells, or PBMCs provided the cDNA or gDNA that served as material.

Germline V gene data show CDR1 as MDHEN and CDR2 as SYDVKM. This CDR3 is built from 16 residues. The V end lost 6 bases, the J end lost 0 bases, and 15 bases lay between the germline ends. Individuals drawn from 24 US areas were about 18 to 90 years old. Clinical histories supplied by participants themselves formed the basis of cohort assignment. Original processing methods: The authors estimated nucleated cell counts from reference gene primer amplification. The repertoire was sequenced with immunoSEQ multiplex PCR; TCRdb's copy has only in-frame clones and lacks some. Clone size and the V and J calls come from that table; the DNA yielded D and trimming. The sample records about 50,000 clones, 60% to 80% being singletons.

Material: PBMCs or T cells enriched from blood (not recorded which). The clonotype was recovered from a woman aged 45-59 years with acute COVID-19. The chain links TRBV28 to TRBJ2-1, with D tentatively TRBD2 (5 bases). The CDR3 spells CASRLNPAGSYNEQFF. The CDR3 region has the DNA TGTGCCAGCAGGCTGAACCCGGCGGGCTCCTACAATGAGCAGTTCTTC.